The sequence of this T cell receptor (beta chain) was determined in a study of radiation and T cells in renal cell carcinoma. Turning to the study itself: Nephrectomy followed 15 Gy stereotactic body radiation by 4 weeks.

The assay was immunoSEQ multiplex PCR, and TCRdb's table has in-frame clones only and misses some. The sample carries about 150,000 clones, about nine tenths recorded once. As for time point: blood 2 weeks post-SBRT. Treatment denoted: 15 Gy SBRT to primary tumor, nephrectomy 4 weeks later. The patient's renal cell carcinoma had clear cell pathology. The origin of this receptor is a woman aged 50 to 60 with renal cell carcinoma. Sample: blood, taken from a patient whose treatment included radiotherapy and nephrectomy.

As DNA, the CDR3 is TGTGCCAGCAGCTTGGGCAGGATCTCCAATGAGCAGTTCTTC. Protein sequence: CASSLGRISNEQFF. The chain combines TRBV11-3 with TRBJ2-1; no clear D gene. CDR1 SGHNT and CDR2 YENEEA come from the germline V gene. The CDR3 consists of 14 residues. The germline V and J ends were trimmed by 3 bases and 6 bases, with 12 bases remaining between them.